Listed here is a single T cell receptor (beta chain). The antigen remains unidentified. Some clones are missing from TCRdb's copy, which holds only in-frame ones; the method was immunoSEQ multiplex PCR. The sample includes tens of thousands of clones, under 96% of them seen just once. The data were obtained in a study of cytomegalovirus exposure and HLA in healthy donors. Overall study results and limits: Reported performance of the classifier showed diagnosis of cytomegalovirus status with high specificity and sensitivity.

In germline, CDR1 is SGHRS, CDR2 YFSETQ. The CDR3 consists of 15 residues. V was shortened by 5 bases and J by 0 bases, with 12 bases between the two germline ends. The TCR comes from a woman under 30 in good health and CMV-seropositive. The chain has TRBV5-1 and TRBJ2-1; maybe TRBD1 (5 bases). Sequencing input: PBMCs. The CDR3 here is CASSLQVRSYNEQFF. The CDR3 coding sequence is TGCGCCAGCAGTTTACAGGTCCGCTCCTACAATGAGCAGTTCTTC. The full variable domain, its missing parts supplied by reference TRBV5-1 and TRBJ2-1, is KAGVTQTPRYLIKTRGQQVTLSCSPISGHRSVSWYQQTPGQGLQFLFEYFSETQRNKGNFPGRFSGRQFSNSRSEMNVSTLELGDSALYLCASSLQVRSYNEQFFGPGTRLTVL.